A selection of T cell receptor beta chains follows, all from one sample in a study of CD8 T cells in ankylosing spondylitis. Using its own MiXCR run on the 5' RACE reads, TCRdb lists one record per CDR3 protein. Among about 240,000 distinct CDR3 sequences listed, about 24% were seen once. The sequenced sample consisted of blood, either unsorted or a sorted T cell fraction (not recorded which). The receptors were sampled from a male donor with ankylosing spondylitis or in good health (not recorded which). The CDR3 runs from the conserved cysteine through the conserved F or W. Each record gives: D gene, J gene, V gene, clone size, CDR3 DNA, CDR3 protein. D genes are given only for firm matches. Clone size is given for some rows only: seen once, a few or many times, or a class if the clone is expanded.

TRBD1,TRBJ1-1,TRBV9,many,TGTGCCAGCAGCGCCGGGGGACAGCCGAACACTGAAGCTTTCTTT,CASSAGGQPNTEAFF
NA,TRBJ2-7,TRBV5-6,NA,TGTGCCAGCAGCACTCAAGGTGGCCTCGCAACCTACGAGCAGTACTTC,CASSTQGGLATYEQYF
NA,TRBJ2-7,TRBV19,NA,TGTGCCAGTAGTATCCTCCGGGACACCTACGAGCAGTACTTC,CASSILRDTYEQYF
TRBD1,TRBJ1-2,TRBV6-5,few,TGTGCCAGCAGTTTCGCAGGGGGAAGCTATGGCTACACCTTC,CASSFAGGSYGYTF
TRBD2,TRBJ2-2,TRBV11-1,NA,TGTGCCAGCAGCTTAGGGGATGGACTAGCGGCCCCCCTGCTTAACACCGGGGAGCTGTTTTTT,CASSLGDGLAAPLLNTGELFF
NA,TRBJ1-5,TRBV6-5,NA,TGTGCCAGCAGTTCCAGCCCGGGGAGCAATCAGCCCCAGCATTTT,CASSSSPGSNQPQHF
NA,TRBJ2-4,TRBV12-3/TRBV12-4,many,TGTGCCAGCTCCCCAGGTGGGAACATTCAGTACTTC,CASSPGGNIQYF
NA,TRBJ2-1,TRBV7-2,once,TGTGCCAGCAGCTTAGGGTTCGGCAATGAGCAGTTCTTC,CASSLGFGNEQFF
NA,TRBJ1-2,TRBV3-1,many,TGTGCCAGCAGCCAAGGAGGACGGAGGCCCCGTTCTGGCTACACCTTC,CASSQGGRRPRSGYTF
NA,TRBJ2-4,TRBV9,NA,TGTGCCAGCAGCGTAGGGGTGGGAAAAGCCAAAAACATTCAGTACTTC,CASSVGVGKAKNIQYF
TRBD1,TRBJ2-7,TRBV5-1,NA,TGCGCCAGCAGCTTGGATGTGGGACAGGACTACGAGCAGTACTTC,CASSLDVGQDYEQYF
TRBD1,TRBJ2-7,TRBV6-2/TRBV6-3,NA,TGTGCCAGCAGCCGCCCGACAGGGATACTAGACGAGCAGTACTTC,CASSRPTGILDEQYF
NA,TRBJ2-1,TRBV12-3/TRBV12-4,many,TGCGCCAGCAGCCTCAACAATGAGCAGTTCTTC,CASSLNNEQFF
TRBD1,TRBJ2-2,TRBV11-2,few,TGTGCCAGCAGTCCAGGGACAGGGTGGACCGGGGAGCTGTTTTTT,CASSPGTGWTGELFF
NA,TRBJ2-2,TRBV7-3,NA,TGTGCCAGCAGCACCACCGGGAGGAACACCGGGGAGCTGTTTTTT,CASSTTGRNTGELFF
NA,TRBJ2-1,TRBV12-3/TRBV12-4,NA,TGTGCCAGCAACCCAAGATTGGACAATGAGCAGTTCTTC,CASNPRLDNEQFF
NA,TRBJ1-1,TRBV20-1,NA,TGCAGTGCCCCTGGTTTTGGACAGGAAGCTTTCTTT,CSAPGFGQEAFF
TRBD1,TRBJ1-2,TRBV20-1,few,TGCAGTGCTAGCCCCGGACAGGTAGTCTATGGCTACACCTTC,CSASPGQVVYGYTF
NA,TRBJ2-1,TRBV5-5,many,TGTGCCAGCAGCTCGACTAACAGGGATGAGCAGTTCTTC,CASSSTNRDEQFF
NA,TRBJ2-2,TRBV18,many,TGTGCCAGCTCACCTCAGGGACCCAGCGTGACCGGGGAGCTGTTTTTT,CASSPQGPSVTGELFF
TRBD2,TRBJ2-5,TRBV27,NA,TGTGCCAGCAGGCCCCGGACCTCACTAGCGGGGGTGAAAGAGACCCAGTACTTC,CASRPRTSLAGVKETQYF
NA,TRBJ2-5,TRBV19,NA,TGTGCCAGTAGGGTGGTGGGTAAAGAGACCCAGTACTTC,CASRVVGKETQYF
NA,TRBJ2-7,TRBV9,NA,TGTGCCAGCAGCGTAGCTAGCGCCTCCTACGAGCAGTACTTC,CASSVASASYEQYF
NA,TRBJ1-2,TRBV29-1,many,TGCAGCGTTGAAGACGGGCCGAACTATGGCTACACCTTC,CSVEDGPNYGYTF
NA,TRBJ2-5,TRBV7-9,NA,TGTGCCAGCAGCACTTATAAACTAGAGACCCAGTACTTC,CASSTYKLETQYF
NA,TRBJ1-1,TRBV12-3/TRBV12-4,few,TGTGCCAGCAGTTTAAACACTTTTTTAGCTTTCTTT,CASSLNTFLAFF
TRBD1,TRBJ1-5,TRBV6-5,NA,TGTGCCAGCAGTCGGCCGACAGGGCAGGAGCATTTT,CASSRPTGQEHF
TRBD2,TRBJ2-5,TRBV20-1,NA,TGCAGTGCTAGGACAGGGCTAGCGGGGGGGCGGGGCAGGGAGACCCAGTACTTC,CSARTGLAGGRGRETQYF
NA,TRBJ2-7,TRBV5-5,few,TGTGCCAGCAGCGAGGGCCCTTCCTACGAGCAGTACTTC,CASSEGPSYEQYF
NA,TRBJ2-3,TRBV20-1,few,TGCAGTGCCCGAAGGGGTCCTAGCACAGATACGCAGTATTTT,CSARRGPSTDTQYF
NA,TRBJ2-1,TRBV12-3/TRBV12-4,NA,TGTGCCACAGTACAAGCGGTAGGATCCTACAATGAGCAGTTCTTC,CATVQAVGSYNEQFF
NA,TRBJ2-4,TRBV5-1,many,TGCGCCAGCAGCTTGGAGGGTACCAAAAACATTCAGTACTTC,CASSLEGTKNIQYF
NA,TRBJ2-5,TRBV7-2,many,TGTGCCAGCAGCCCTGGGACCGCTTGGGGGGAAGAGACCCAGTACTTC,CASSPGTAWGEETQYF
TRBD2,TRBJ2-7,TRBV4-1,many,TGCGCCAGCAGCCTGGGTAACTCACTAGCGGACTTCTCCTACGAGCAGTACTTC,CASSLGNSLADFSYEQYF